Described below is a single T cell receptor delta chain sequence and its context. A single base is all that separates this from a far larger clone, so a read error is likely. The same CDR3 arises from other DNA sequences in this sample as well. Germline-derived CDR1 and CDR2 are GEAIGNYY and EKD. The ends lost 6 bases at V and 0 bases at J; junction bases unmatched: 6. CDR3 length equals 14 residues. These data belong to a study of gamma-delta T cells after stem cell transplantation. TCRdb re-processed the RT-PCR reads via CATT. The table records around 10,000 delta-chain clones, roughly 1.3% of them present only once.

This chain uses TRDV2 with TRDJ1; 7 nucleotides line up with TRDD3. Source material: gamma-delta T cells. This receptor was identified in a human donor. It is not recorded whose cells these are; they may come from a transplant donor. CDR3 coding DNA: TGTGCCTGTTACCCCCTGGGGGACACCGATAAACTCATCTTT. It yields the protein CACYPLGDTDKLIF.